Listed here are 20 T cell receptor beta chains from one sample, sequenced in a study of cytomegalovirus exposure and HLA in healthy donors. In the PCR, 60 Vbeta and 13 Jbeta primers were used. Clones were sequenced by immunoSEQ multiplex PCR, and TCRdb holds only the in-frame ones, with some missing. Among 90,000 to 140,000 clones listed, around four fifths were seen once. The source material was PBMCs. These receptors all come from a woman aged 35 to 49 in good health and CMV-seropositive.

This chain joins TRBV15 and TRBJ2-7, with a weak D call TRBD2 (5 bases). V lost 1 base and J 3 bases, leaving 13 bases between the germline ends. CDR3 length: 15 residues. CDR1 and CDR2 from the germline V gene are LNHNV and YYDKDF (reference sequence). CDR3 in DNA: TGTGCCACCAGCAGAGTCCCCAGCGGAATCTACGAGCAGTACTTC. Encoded protein: CATSRVPSGIYEQYF. The full variable domain, rest sourced from reference TRBV15 and TRBJ2-7, is DAMVIQNPRYQVTQFGKPVTLSCSQTLNHNVMYWYQQKSSQAPKLLFHYYDKDFNNEADTPDNFQSRRPNTSFCFLDIRSPGLGDTAMYLCATSRVPSGIYEQYFGPGTRLTVT.

The rearrangement uses TRBV20-1 and TRBJ2-3; weak D call: TRBD1 (5 bases). Germline assignment: CDR1 DFQATT and CDR2 SNEGSKA (reference sequence). V was trimmed by 6 bases and J by 2 bases, leaving 6 bases between them. This CDR3 is built from 11 residues. The CDR3 region has the DNA TGCAGTGCAGGGGACACAGATACGCAGTATTTT. The encoded protein is CSAGDTDTQYF.

A single count supports this clone. This chain links TRBV27 with TRBJ2-1; 10 bases match TRBD1. The CDR3 totals 14 residues. The germline CDR1 and CDR2 sequences are MNHEY and SMNVEV (reference sequence). J was trimmed by 7 bases and V by 3 bases; bases with no gene match: 3. The CDR3 DNA reads as TGTGCCAGCAGTTTTGACAGGGGGCTGAATGAGCAGTTCTTC. Protein sequence: CASSFDRGLNEQFF.

The CDR3 DNA reads TGTGCCAGCATCCAATCTGGACTAGCGGGAACGAACACCGGGGAGCTGTTTTTT. As protein: CASIQSGLAGTNTGELFF. This chain connects TRBV27 to TRBJ2-2, with 12 positions matching TRBD2. CDR1 MNHEY and CDR2 SMNVEV come from the germline V gene (reference sequence). The CDR3 has 18 amino acids. V shed 7 bases, J shed 0 bases, and the junction held 9 bases outside the gene matches.

The chain combines TRBV28 with TRBJ2-5; D call uncertain. The ends were cut back, 5 bases at V and 0 bases at J, with 7 bases in the middle. From germline, CDR1 is MDHEN and CDR2 SYDVKM. The CDR3 contains 13 residues. DNA for the CDR3: TGTGCCAGCAGTCGACTCGACCAAGAGACCCAGTACTTC. As protein: CASSRLDQETQYF.

This chain connects TRBV6-6 to TRBJ2-1; possibly TRBD2 for D (5 bases). V lost 8 bases and J lost 6, with 11 bases in between. The V gene's germline CDR1 is MNHNY and CDR2 SVGAGI (reference sequence). The CDR3 loop spans 12 amino acids. The CDR3 reads CASGPSTNEQFF. CDR3 DNA: TGTGCCAGCGGGCCTAGCACCAATGAGCAGTTCTTC.

In DNA, the CDR3 is TGTGCCACCGCCGAGCATTCGAACACTGAAGCTTTCTTT. This gives the protein CATAEHSNTEAFF. The V and J genes are TRBV15 and TRBJ1-1; D is unclear. The germline gives CDR1 LNHNV, CDR2 YYDKDF (reference sequence). The ends were cut back, 8 bases at V and 1 base at J, with 11 bases in the middle. The CDR3 length is 13 residues.

This clone appeared a few times. This chain joins TRBV28 and TRBJ2-5; 15 bases align to TRBD2. J gave up 1 base and V 3 bases, and 0 bases lay outside the gene matches. Germline V gives CDR1 MDHEN, CDR2 SYDVKM. The CDR3 length is 16 residues. The CDR3 here is CASSLGLAGGQETQYF. As DNA, the CDR3 is TGTGCCAGCAGTTTGGGACTAGCGGGGGGCCAAGAGACCCAGTACTTC.

The chain is built from TRBV28 and TRBJ2-7, with 9 bases identical to TRBD2. CDR1 is MDHEN, CDR2 SYDVKM, per germline. There are 14 residues in the CDR3. The J segment lost 9 bases and the V segment lost 3 bases, leaving 9 bases of the junction unmatched. CDR3 nucleotide sequence: TGTGCCAGCAGTTTCCCTAGCGGGATAGAGGTGCAGTACTTC. This codes for CASSFPSGIEVQYF.

This chain uses TRBV4-2 with TRBJ2-3; TRBD2 matches at 16 bases. The CDR3 extends over 16 amino acids. Germline CDR1 reads LGHNA; CDR2 reads YNFKEQ. V was pared by 4 bases and J by 7 bases, with 5 bases of the junction left unmatched. CDR3 protein: CASSRGTSGGVNTQYF. Here the CDR3 DNA reads TGTGCCAGCAGCCGAGGGACTAGCGGGGGGGTGAATACGCAGTATTTT.

V and J are TRBV27 and TRBJ2-5, with 9 bases identical to TRBD2. V gave up 4 bases and J gave up 7 bases; unmatched junction bases: 10. The CDR3 length is 15 residues. In germline, CDR1 is MNHEY, CDR2 SMNVEV (reference sequence). CDR3 sequence reads: CASSSRGGGGATQYF. CDR3 bases: TGTGCCAGCAGTTCCCGCGGGGGCGGGGGGGCGACCCAGTACTTC.

This chain uses TRBV2 with TRBJ2-2; 9 bases are a match to TRBD1. The CDR3 extends over 14 amino acids. V shed 6 bases and J 6 bases; nucleotides not matched to a gene: 5. Looked up from germline, CDR1 is SNHLY and CDR2 is FYNNEI. The CDR3 region is CASRPQGASGELFF. CDR3 nucleotide sequence: TGTGCCAGCAGGCCACAGGGGGCCTCCGGGGAGCTGTTTTTT.

The chain combines TRBV28 with TRBJ1-1; 8 nucleotides align to TRBD1. This CDR3 is 18 amino acids long. Germline V gene sequence: CDR1 MDHEN, CDR2 SYDVKM. The V gene end was trimmed by 3 bases and the J gene end by 0 bases; junction bases not matched to a gene: 12. CDR3 bases: TGTGCCAGCAGTTTCACCCCCGGGACAGGAATATTGAACACTGAAGCTTTCTTT. Its protein product is CASSFTPGTGILNTEAFF.

The chain carries TRBV14 and TRBJ2-7; 8 bases align to TRBD2. Germline CDR1 is SGHDN and CDR2 is FVKESK. J gave up 4 bases and V 1 base, and 3 bases lay outside the gene matches. The CDR3 spans 14 residues. CDR3 sequence (DNA): TGTGCCAGCAGCCAAGTTGAGCGGGGGTACGAGCAGTACTTC. Residues: CASSQVERGYEQYF.

Concerning this clone itself: A junction boundary mismatches the germline segment, possibly from a read error. The CDR3: CASSLILKDTQYF. For the CDR3, the DNA is TGTGCTAGCAGCTTAATCCTAAAAGATACGCAGTATTTT. The chain joins TRBV7-7 to TRBJ2-3; D call uncertain. CDR3 length equals 13 residues. CDR1 and CDR2 from the germline V gene are SSHAT and FNYEAQ (reference sequence).

V gene TRBV14 combines with J gene TRBJ1-2; D might be TRBD1 (5 bases). Germline values: CDR1 SGHDN, CDR2 FVKESK. CDR3 length equals 14 residues. Trimming stripped 2 bases from V and 10 bases from J, with 17 bases between. CDR3 protein: CASSQRVRDSPYTF. The CDR3 bases are TGTGCCAGCAGCCAAAGAGTGAGAGACAGTCCCTACACCTTC.

The chain couples TRBV5-6 to TRBJ1-6; no definite D call. V was pared by 0 bases and J by 10 bases, with 5 bases between. Germline values: CDR1 SGHDT, CDR2 YYEEEE. The CDR3 totals 12 residues. The CDR3 DNA reads TGTGCCAGCAGCTTGGGAGGGTCACCCCTCCACTTT. Amino acids: CASSLGGSPLHF.

The rearrangement links TRBV20-1 to TRBJ1-1, with D unresolved. The germline V gene encodes CDR1 DFQATT and CDR2 SNEGSKA (reference sequence). The CDR3 totals 10 residues. Trimming removed 3 bases at V and 8 bases at J, with 7 bases between. CDR3 in amino acids: CSASRREAFF. The CDR3 nucleotides are TGCAGTGCTAGTCGTAGAGAAGCTTTCTTT.

CDR3 nucleotides: TGTGCCAGCAGCATCGGACAGGGGGGTATGAACACTGAAGCTTTCTTT. Its translation is CASSIGQGGMNTEAFF. The chain carries TRBV7-9 and TRBJ1-1, with 10 bases aligning to TRBD1. Germline V gene sequence: CDR1 SEHNR, CDR2 FQNEAQ (reference sequence). The trim removed 5 bases at V and 0 bases at J, leaving 6 bases unmatched. This CDR3 has 16 amino acids.

Worth noting for this clone: The sample holds other DNA sequences that translate to the same CDR3. This chain connects TRBV29-1 to TRBJ2-1, with unresolved D. V shed 2 bases and J shed 4 bases, with 6 bases lying between them. CDR3 length: 12 residues. CDR1 is SQVTM, CDR2 ANQGSEA, per germline. The CDR3 DNA reads TGCAGCGTTGAACCCGGTTACAATGAGCAGTTCTTC. Translation gives CSVEPGYNEQFF.